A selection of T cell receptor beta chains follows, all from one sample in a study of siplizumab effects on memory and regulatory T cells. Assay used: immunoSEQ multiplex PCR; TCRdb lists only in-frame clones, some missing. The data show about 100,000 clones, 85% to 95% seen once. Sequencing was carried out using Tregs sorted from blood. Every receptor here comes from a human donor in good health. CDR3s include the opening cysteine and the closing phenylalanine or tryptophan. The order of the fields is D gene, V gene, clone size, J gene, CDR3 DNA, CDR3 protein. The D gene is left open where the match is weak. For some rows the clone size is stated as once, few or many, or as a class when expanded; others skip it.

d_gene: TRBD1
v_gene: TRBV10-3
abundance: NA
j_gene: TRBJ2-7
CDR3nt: TGTGCCATCAGTAGACAGGGACCCTACGAGCAGTACTTC
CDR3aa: CAISRQGPYEQYF

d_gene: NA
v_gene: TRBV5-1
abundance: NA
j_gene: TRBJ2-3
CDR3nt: TGCGCCAGCAGCTTTATCGGCGGACAACCAGATACGCAGTATTTT
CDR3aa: CASSFIGGQPDTQYF

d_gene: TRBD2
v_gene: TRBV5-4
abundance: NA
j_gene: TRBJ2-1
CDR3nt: TGTGCCAGCAGCAAGACTAGCGCCTACAATGAGCAGTTCTTC
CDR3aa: CASSKTSAYNEQFF

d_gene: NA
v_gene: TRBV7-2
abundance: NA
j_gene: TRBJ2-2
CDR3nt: TGTGCCAGCAGCTCCCCTTACGGGGAGCTGTTTTTT
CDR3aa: CASSSPYGELFF

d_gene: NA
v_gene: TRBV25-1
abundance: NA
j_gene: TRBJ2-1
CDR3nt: TGTGCCAGCAGTGCCCTAGGGGTCTCCTACAATGAGCAGTTCTTC
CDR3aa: CASSALGVSYNEQFF

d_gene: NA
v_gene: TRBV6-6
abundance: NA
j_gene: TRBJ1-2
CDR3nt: TGTGCCAGCAGTTACTATTCGCAGGGGACCCCTTGGGACTACACCTTC
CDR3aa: CASSYYSQGTPWDYTF

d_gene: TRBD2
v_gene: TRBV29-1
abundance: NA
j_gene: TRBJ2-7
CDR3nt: TGCAGCGGGTTCGGGGGAGCGGGAGGGGCCTACGAGCAGTACTTC
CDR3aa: CSGFGGAGGAYEQYF

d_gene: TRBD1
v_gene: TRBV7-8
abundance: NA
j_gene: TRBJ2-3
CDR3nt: TGTGCCAGCAGCCCATACCGGGGGACAGGGATTTCAGATACGCAGTATTTT
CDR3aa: CASSPYRGTGISDTQYF

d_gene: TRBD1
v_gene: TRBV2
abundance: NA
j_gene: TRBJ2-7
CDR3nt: TGTGCCAGCAGGACACGGACAGGAGCCTACGAGCAGTACTTC
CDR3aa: CASRTRTGAYEQYF

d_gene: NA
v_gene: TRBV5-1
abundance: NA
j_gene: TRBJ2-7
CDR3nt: TGCGCCAGCAGCTTGGGGGGTGACAGACTCTACGAGCAGTACTTC
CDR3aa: CASSLGGDRLYEQYF

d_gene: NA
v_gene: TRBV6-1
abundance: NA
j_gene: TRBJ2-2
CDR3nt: TGTGCCAGCAGTGAAGCGCCCGGGACTTTTTCCGGGGAGCTGTTTTTT
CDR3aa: CASSEAPGTFSGELFF

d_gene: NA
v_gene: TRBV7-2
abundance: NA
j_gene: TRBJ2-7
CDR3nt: TGTGCCAGCAGCTCCAAGGGAACTAGGGGCCCCTACGAGCAGTACTTC
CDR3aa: CASSSKGTRGPYEQYF

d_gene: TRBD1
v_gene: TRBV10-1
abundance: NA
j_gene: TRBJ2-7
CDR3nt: TGCGCCAGCAGTGAGCTGGACAGGGCCCACGAGCAGTACTTC
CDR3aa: CASSELDRAHEQYF

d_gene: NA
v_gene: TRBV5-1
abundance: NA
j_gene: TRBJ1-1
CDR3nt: TGCGCCAGCAGCACTGTGGCGTCAGCAGAAGCTTTCTTT
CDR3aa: CASSTVASAEAFF

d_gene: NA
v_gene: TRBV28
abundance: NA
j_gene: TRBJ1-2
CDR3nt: TGTGCCAGCACTGGACAGCTCTATGGCTACACCTTC
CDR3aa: CASTGQLYGYTF

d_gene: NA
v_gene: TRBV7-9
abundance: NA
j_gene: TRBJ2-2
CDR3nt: TGTGCCAGCAGCTTGCGTCTGTCGGGGAATCCCGGCGGGGAGCTGTTTTTT
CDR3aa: CASSLRLSGNPGGELFF

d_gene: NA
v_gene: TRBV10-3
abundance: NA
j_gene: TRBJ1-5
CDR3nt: TGTGCCATCAGTGAGGGTGCAGGGAATCGACCCCAGCATTTT
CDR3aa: CAISEGAGNRPQHF

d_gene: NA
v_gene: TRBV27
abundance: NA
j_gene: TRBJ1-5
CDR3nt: TGTGCCAGCAGTTTATCAGGTATCAGCAATCAGCCCCAGCATTTT
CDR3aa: CASSLSGISNQPQHF

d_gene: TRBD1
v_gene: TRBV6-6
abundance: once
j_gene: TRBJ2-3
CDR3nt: TGTGCCAGCGGGACAGCTAGCACAGATACGCAGTATTTT
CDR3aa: CASGTASTDTQYF

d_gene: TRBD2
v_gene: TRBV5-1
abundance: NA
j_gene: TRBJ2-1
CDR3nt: TGCGCCAGCAGCCCCCACGTTGGACTAGCGGGGCGGAATGAGCAGTTCTTC
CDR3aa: CASSPHVGLAGRNEQFF

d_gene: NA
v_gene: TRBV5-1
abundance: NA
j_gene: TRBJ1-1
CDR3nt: TGCGCCAGCAGCTCGGGGAACACTGAAGCTTTCTTT
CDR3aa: CASSSGNTEAFF

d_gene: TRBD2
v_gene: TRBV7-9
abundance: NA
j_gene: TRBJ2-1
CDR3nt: TGTGCCAGCAGCTTAGCCCGGACTAGCGGAACTTATCTGGCTGATGAGCAGTTCTTC
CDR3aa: CASSLARTSGTYLADEQFF

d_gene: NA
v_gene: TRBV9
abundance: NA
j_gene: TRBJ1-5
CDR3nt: TGTGCCAGCAGCGTAGGATCGGGGTATCAGCCCCAGCATTTT
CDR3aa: CASSVGSGYQPQHF

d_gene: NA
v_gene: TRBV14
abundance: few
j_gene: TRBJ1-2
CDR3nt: TGTGCCAGCAGCCAGTTACAGGGTTACGGCTACACCTTC
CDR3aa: CASSQLQGYGYTF

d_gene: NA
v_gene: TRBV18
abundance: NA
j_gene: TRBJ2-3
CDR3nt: TGTGCCAGCTCACCAGGAGCTACGCAGTATTTT
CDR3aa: CASSPGATQYF

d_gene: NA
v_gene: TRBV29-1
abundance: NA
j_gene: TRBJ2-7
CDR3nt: TGCAGCGTCAGGCTAAACGACTACGAGCAGTACTTC
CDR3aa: CSVRLNDYEQYF

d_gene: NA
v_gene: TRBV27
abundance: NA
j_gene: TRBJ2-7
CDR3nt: TGTGCCAGCGGGACTGTCAGGTCCTACGAGCAGTACTTC
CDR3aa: CASGTVRSYEQYF

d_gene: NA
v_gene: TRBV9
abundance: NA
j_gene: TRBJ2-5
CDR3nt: TGTGCCAGCAGCGTCCGTGGGTTAAGGACCGGAAAAGAGACCCAGTACTTC
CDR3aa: CASSVRGLRTGKETQYF

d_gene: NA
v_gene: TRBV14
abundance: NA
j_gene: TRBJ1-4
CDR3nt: TGTGCCAGCAGCCAAGGGATACAGGGTTACGAAAAACTGTTTTTT
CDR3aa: CASSQGIQGYEKLFF

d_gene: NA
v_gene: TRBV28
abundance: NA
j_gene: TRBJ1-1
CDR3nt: TGTGCCAGCAGACACGCCCGGGGTTGGACTGAAGCTTTCTTT
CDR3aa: CASRHARGWTEAFF

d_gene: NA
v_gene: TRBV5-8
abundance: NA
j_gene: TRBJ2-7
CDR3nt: TGTGCCAGCAGTGCCCCCGGGACCTACGAGCAGTACTTC
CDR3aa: CASSAPGTYEQYF

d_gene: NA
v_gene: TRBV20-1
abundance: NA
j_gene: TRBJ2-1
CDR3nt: TGCAGTGCTAGTAACTACAATGAGCAGTTCTTC
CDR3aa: CSASNYNEQFF

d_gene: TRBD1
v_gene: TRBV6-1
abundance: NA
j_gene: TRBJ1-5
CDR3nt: TGTGCCAGCAGGAGGGACAGTCAGCCCCAGCATTTT
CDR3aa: CASRRDSQPQHF

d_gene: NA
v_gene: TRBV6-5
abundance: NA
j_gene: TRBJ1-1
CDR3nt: TGTGCCAGCAGTTACGTTCCGGTTACGAACACTGAAGCTTTCTTT
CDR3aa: CASSYVPVTNTEAFF

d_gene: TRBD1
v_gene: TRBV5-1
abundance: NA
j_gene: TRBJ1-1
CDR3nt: TGCGCCAGCAGCACGGAGCACAGGGGGCACACTGAAGCTTTCTTT
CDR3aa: CASSTEHRGHTEAFF

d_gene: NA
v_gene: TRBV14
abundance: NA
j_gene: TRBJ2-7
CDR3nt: TGTGCCAGCAGCCAACTCAGGGGTCTCGGGATATACGAGCAGTACTTC
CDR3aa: CASSQLRGLGIYEQYF

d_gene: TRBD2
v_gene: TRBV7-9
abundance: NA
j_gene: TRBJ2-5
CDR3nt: TGTGCCAGCAGCCGAAGAATAGCGGGAGGAATCGTAGAGACCCAGTACTTC
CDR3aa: CASSRRIAGGIVETQYF

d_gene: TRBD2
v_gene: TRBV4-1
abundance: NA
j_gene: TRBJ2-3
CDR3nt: TGCGCCAGCAGCCGCGGACTAGCGGGAGGAGATACGCAGTATTTT
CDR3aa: CASSRGLAGGDTQYF

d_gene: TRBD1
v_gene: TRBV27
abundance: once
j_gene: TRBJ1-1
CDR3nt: TGTACCAGCAGTCCTTTTACAGGGGGGAAGACTGAAGCTTTCTTT
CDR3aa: CTSSPFTGGKTEAFF

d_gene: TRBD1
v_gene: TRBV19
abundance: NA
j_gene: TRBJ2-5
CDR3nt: TGTGCCAGTAGACCCAGGGGGACGGAGACCCAGTACTTC
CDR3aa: CASRPRGTETQYF

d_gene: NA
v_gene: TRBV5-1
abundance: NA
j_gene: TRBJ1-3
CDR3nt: TGCGCCAGCAGCTTCGGGACGGAGGGAAACACCATATATTTT
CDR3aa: CASSFGTEGNTIYF

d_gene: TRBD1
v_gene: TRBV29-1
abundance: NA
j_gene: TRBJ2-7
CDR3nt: TGCAGCGTGACCCGGGGGACAGGGGGCGTCTTGCAGTACTTC
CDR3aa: CSVTRGTGGVLQYF

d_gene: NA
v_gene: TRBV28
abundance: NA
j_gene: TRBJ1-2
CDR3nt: TGTGCCAGCAGTCTCTCGGGATGGCGGGGCTACACCTTC
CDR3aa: CASSLSGWRGYTF